This T cell receptor (beta chain) was retrieved from a study of blood T cell repertoires in COVID-19. Study as a whole: Sources were T cells, B-cell-depleted T cells, or PBMCs; the material itself was cDNA or gDNA.

Original processing notes: Researchers report that nucleated cell counts were estimated from reference gene primer amplification. Libraries were prepared by immunoSEQ multiplex PCR; TCRdb keeps only in-frame clonotypes and omits some of them. That table gives V, J and clone size, and the DNA gave D and trimming. This sample yields some 260,000 clones, of which 65% to 80% are seen a single time; roughly 4% belongs to the top ten. The V gene's germline CDR1 is KGHDR and CDR2 SFDVKD. V lost 2 bases, J lost 0 bases, and 14 bases stayed unmatched. The CDR3 is 20 residues long. The chain carries TRBV24-1 and TRBJ1-5; 8 nucleotides line up with TRBD1. Sequenced sample: peripheral blood. The clonotype originates from a woman aged 40 to 49 with active or convalescent COVID-19. The CDR3 sequence is CATSDSGTGFSGGSNQPQHF. Here the CDR3 DNA reads TGTGCCACCAGTGATTCGGGGACAGGTTTTTCGGGGGGTAGCAATCAGCCCCAGCATTTT.